This TCR beta chain was recovered during a study of shared clonotypes between healthy human individuals. In the study's own analysis: Filtering was not the same, since immunoSEQ gave junction-only sequences without quality scores. Assay used: immunoSEQ multiplex PCR; TCRdb lists only in-frame clones, some missing. V, J and clone size are taken as reported in that table, and D and trimming were inferred from the DNA itself. The sample holds about 2,200,000 clones, about 93% seen once. Per the germline V gene, CDR1 is MDHEN and CDR2 is SYDVKM. This CDR3 is built from 14 residues. V shed 6 bases and J shed 7 bases, with 16 bases lying between them. The naive CD8 fraction comprised CD45RO-negative cells positively selected for CCR7 and excluded terminally differentiated effector memory CD45RA+ cells.

The genes are TRBV28 and TRBJ2-4; D is ambiguous. The sequencing sample was made of naive CD8+ T cells from PBMCs. The sequence came from a man between 18 and 29 years old in good health. Some clones in this sample may be carry-over from other donors' samples. The CDR3 DNA sequence: TGTGCCAGCAGCCCAGCTTCCAATTTTAACATTCAGTACTTC. Translation gives CASSPASNFNIQYF. The whole variable domain, filled in from reference TRBV28 and TRBJ2-4, reads DVKVTQSSRYLVKRTGEKVFLECVQDMDHENMFWYRQDPGLGLRLIYFSYDVKMKEKGDIPEGYSVSREKKERFSLILESASTNQTSMYLCASSPASNFNIQYFGAGTRLSVL.